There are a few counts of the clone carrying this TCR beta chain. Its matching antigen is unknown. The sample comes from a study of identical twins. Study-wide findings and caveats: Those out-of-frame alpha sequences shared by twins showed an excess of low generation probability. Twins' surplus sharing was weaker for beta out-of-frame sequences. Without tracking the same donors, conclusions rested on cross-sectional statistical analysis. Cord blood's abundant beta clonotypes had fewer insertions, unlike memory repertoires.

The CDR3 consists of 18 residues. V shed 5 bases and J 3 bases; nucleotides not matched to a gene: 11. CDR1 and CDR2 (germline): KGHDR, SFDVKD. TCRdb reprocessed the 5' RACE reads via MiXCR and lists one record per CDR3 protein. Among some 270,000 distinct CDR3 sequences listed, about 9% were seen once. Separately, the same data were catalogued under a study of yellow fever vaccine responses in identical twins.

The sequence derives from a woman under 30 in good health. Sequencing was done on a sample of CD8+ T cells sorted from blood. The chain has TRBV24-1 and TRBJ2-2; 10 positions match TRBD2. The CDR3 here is CATSGPYGTSAYTGELFF. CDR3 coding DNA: TGTGCCACCAGTGGACCTTACGGGACTAGCGCTTACACCGGGGAGCTGTTTTTT.